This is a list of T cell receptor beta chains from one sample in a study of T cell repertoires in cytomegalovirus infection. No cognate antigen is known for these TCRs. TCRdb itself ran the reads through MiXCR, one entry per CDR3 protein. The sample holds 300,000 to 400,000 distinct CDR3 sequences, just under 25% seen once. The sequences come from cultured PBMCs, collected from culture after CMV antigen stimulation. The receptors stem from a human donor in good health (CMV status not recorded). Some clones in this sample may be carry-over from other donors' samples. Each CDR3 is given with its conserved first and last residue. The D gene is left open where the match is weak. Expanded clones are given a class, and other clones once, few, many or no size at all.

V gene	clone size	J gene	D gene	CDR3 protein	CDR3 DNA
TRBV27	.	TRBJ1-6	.	CASTQFAGTWGNSPLHF	TGTGCCAGCACCCAGTTTGCAGGGACGTGGGGTAATTCACCCCTCCACTTT
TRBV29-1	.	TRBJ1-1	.	CSVEVVSTTEAFF	TGCAGCGTCGAAGTGGTTTCGACCACTGAAGCTTTCTTT
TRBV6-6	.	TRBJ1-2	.	CASRSPDKNYGYTF	TGTGCCAGCAGGTCCCCTGACAAGAACTATGGCTACACCTTC
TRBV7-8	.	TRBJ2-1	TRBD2	CASSIPSGREDEQFF	TGTGCCAGCAGCATTCCTAGCGGGAGGGAAGATGAGCAGTTCTTC
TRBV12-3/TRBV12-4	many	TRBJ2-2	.	CASSFRVTGILLFF	TGTGCCAGCAGTTTTCGTGTTACCGGGATCTTGCTGTTTTTT
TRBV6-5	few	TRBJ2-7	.	CASSRTTNSYEQYF	TGTGCCAGCAGTCGAACGACAAATTCCTACGAGCAGTACTTC
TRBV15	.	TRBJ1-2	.	CATSRDLTDYGYTF	TGTGCCACCAGCAGAGATTTGACTGACTATGGCTACACCTTC
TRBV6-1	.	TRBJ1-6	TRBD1	CASRWDRGRSPLHF	TGTGCCAGCAGATGGGACAGGGGCAGATCACCCCTCCACTTT
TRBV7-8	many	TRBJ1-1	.	CASSTNLGDQAFF	TGTGCCAGCAGCACAAATTTGGGCGACCAAGCTTTCTTT
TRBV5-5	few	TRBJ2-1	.	CASSLYNDPNNEQFF	TGTGCCAGCAGCTTGTATAACGATCCTAACAATGAGCAGTTCTTC
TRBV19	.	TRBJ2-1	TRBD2	CASSTLAGGGGNEQFF	TGTGCCAGTAGTACTCTAGCGGGAGGGGGTGGCAATGAGCAGTTCTTC
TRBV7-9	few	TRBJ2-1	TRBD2	CASSGTYRTSSYNEQFF	TGTGCCAGCAGCGGCACATATAGGACTAGCTCCTACAATGAGCAGTTCTTC
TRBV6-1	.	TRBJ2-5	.	CASKVDYGGETQYF	TGTGCCAGCAAGGTGGACTATGGAGGGGAGACCCAGTACTTC
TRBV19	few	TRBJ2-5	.	CASTHQGTETQYF	TGTGCCAGTACCCACCAGGGTACTGAGACCCAGTACTTC
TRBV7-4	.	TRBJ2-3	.	CASSFSTGATDTQYF	TGTGCCAGCAGCTTTTCGACGGGGGCAACAGATACGCAGTATTTT
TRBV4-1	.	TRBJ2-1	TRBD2	CASSQDSGLAGEVSYNEQFF	TGCGCCAGCAGCCAAGATAGCGGACTAGCGGGAGAAGTCTCCTACAATGAGCAGTTCTTC
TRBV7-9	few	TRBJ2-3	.	CASSLTGHADTQYF	TGTGCCAGCAGCTTAACCGGACACGCGGATACGCAGTATTTT
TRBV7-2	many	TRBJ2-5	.	CASSSRSGGETQYF	TGTGCCAGCAGCTCCCGTTCCGGAGGAGAGACCCAGTACTTC
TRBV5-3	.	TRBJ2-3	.	CASRMDVGSTDTQYF	TGTGCCAGCAGGATGGACGTAGGAAGCACAGATACGCAGTATTTT
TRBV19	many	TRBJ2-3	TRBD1	CASSDPRRGRVDTQYF	TGTGCCAGTAGTGACCCCCGCAGGGGGCGAGTAGATACGCAGTATTTT